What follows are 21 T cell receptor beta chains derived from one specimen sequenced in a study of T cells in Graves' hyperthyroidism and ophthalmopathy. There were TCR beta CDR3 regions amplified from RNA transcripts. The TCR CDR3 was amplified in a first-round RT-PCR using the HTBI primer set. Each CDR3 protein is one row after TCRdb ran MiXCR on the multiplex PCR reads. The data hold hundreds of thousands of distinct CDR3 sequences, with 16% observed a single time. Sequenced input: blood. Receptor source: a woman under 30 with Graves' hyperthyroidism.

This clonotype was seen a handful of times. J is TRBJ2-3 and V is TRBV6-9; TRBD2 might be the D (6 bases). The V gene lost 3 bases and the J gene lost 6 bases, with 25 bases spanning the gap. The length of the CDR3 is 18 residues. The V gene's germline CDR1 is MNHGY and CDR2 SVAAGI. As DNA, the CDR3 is TGTGCCAGCAGTTACGGGCCCCCCGGGACTTTCCTTCTTGATACGCAGTATTTT. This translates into CASSYGPPGTFLLDTQYF.

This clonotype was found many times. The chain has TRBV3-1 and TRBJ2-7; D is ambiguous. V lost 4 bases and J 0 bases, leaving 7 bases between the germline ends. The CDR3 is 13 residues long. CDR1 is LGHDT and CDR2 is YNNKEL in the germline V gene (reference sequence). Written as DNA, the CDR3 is TGTGCCAGCAGCCTTAGTCCCTCCTACGAGCAGTACTTC. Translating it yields CASSLSPSYEQYF.

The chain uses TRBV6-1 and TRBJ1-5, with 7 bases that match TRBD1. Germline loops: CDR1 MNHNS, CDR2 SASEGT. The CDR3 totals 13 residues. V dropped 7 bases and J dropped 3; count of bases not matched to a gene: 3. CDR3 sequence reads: CASTQGINQPQHF. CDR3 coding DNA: TGTGCCAGCACACAGGGGATCAATCAGCCCCAGCATTTT.

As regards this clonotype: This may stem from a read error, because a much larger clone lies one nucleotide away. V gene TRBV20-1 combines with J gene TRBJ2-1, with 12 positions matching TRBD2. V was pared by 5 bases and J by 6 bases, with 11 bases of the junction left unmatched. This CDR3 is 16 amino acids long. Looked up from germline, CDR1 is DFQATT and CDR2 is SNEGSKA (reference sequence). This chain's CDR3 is CSALGASGGASNEQFF. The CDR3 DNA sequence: TGCAGTGCTCTTGGAGCTAGCGGGGGGGCCTCCAATGAGCAGTTCTTC.

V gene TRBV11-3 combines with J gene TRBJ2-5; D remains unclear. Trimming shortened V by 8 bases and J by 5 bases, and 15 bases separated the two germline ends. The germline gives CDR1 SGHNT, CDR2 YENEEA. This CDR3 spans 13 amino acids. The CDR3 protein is CASVPEGEETQYF. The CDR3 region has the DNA TGTGCCAGCGTCCCCGAAGGAGAGGAGACCCAGTACTTC.

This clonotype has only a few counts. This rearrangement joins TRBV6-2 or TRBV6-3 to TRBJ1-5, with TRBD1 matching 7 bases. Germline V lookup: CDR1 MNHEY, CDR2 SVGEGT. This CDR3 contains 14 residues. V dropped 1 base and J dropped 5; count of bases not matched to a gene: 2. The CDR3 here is CASSYFTGDQPQHF. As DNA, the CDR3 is TGTGCCAGCAGTTACTTTACAGGGGATCAGCCCCAGCATTTT.

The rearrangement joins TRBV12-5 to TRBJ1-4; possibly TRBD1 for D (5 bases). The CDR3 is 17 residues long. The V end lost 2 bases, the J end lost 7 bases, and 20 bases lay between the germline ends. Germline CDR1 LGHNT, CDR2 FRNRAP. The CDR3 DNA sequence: TGTGCTAGTGGTTTGAACAGGACCTTTCTTAATGCTGAAAAACTGTTTTTT. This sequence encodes CASGLNRTFLNAEKLFF.

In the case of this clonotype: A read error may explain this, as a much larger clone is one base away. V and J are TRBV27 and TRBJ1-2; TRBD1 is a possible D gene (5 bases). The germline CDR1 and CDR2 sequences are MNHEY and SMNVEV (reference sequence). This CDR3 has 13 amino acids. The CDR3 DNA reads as TGTGCCAGCAGTTCGACCAGGGCTAGTGGCTGCACCTTC. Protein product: CASSSTRASGCTF.

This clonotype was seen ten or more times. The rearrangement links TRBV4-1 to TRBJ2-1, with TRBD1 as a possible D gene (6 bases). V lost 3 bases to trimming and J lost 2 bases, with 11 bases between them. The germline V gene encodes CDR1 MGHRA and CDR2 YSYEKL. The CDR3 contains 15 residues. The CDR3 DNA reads TGCGCCAGCAGCCATCACAGGGACCCCTACAATGAGCAGTTCTTC. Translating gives CASSHHRDPYNEQFF.

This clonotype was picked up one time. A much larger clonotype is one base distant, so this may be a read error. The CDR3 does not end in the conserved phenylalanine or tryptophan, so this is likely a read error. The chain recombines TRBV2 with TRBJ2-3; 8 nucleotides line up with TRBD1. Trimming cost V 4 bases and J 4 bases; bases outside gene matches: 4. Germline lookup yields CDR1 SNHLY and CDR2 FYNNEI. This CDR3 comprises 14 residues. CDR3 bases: TGTGCCAGCAGTGCGGACAGGGCCCCAGATACGCAGTATTCT. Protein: CASSADRAPDTQYS.

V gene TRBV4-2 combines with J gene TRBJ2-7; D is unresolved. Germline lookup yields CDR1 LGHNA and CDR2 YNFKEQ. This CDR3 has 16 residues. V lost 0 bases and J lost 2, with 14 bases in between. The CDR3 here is CASSQDPGGTPYEQYF. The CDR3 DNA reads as TGTGCCAGCAGCCAAGATCCTGGCGGTACCCCCTACGAGCAGTACTTC.

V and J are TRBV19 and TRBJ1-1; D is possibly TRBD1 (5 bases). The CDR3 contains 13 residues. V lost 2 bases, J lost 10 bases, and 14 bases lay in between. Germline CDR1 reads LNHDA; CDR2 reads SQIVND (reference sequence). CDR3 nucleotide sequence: TGTGCCAGTAGTATATGGGGGTCCCCTGGAGCTTTCTTT. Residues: CASSIWGSPGAFF.

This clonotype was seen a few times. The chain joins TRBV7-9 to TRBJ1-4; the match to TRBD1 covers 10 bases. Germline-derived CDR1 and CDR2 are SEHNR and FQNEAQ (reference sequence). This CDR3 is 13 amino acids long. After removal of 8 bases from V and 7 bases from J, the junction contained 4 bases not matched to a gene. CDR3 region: CASSGTGVEKLFF. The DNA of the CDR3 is TGTGCCAGCTCCGGGACAGGGGTTGAAAAACTGTTTTTT.

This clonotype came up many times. The CDR3 loop is CASSQATGPLNTEAFF. For the CDR3, the DNA is TGCGCCAGCAGCCAAGCTACAGGGCCCCTGAACACTGAAGCTTTCTTT. The chain recombines TRBV4-3 with TRBJ1-1; tentatively, D is TRBD1 (6 bases). Germline V gene lookup returns CDR1 LGHNA and CDR2 YSLEER. V shed 1 base and J shed 0 bases, with 12 bases lying between them. The CDR3 is made up of 16 amino acids.

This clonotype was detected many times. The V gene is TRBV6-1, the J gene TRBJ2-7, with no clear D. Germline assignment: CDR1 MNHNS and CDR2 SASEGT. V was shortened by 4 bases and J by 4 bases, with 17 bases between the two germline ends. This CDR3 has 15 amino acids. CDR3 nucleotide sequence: TGTGCCAGCAGTGTAGAGGACGGCGGTAGGTACGAGCAGTACTTC. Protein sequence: CASSVEDGGRYEQYF.

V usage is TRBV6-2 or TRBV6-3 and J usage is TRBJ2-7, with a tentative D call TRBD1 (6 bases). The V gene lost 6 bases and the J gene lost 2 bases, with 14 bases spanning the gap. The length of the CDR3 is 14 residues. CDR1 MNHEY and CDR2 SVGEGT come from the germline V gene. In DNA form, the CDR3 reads TGTGCCAGCAGGAGAGACAGGAATCCCTACGAGCAGTACTTC. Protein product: CASRRDRNPYEQYF.

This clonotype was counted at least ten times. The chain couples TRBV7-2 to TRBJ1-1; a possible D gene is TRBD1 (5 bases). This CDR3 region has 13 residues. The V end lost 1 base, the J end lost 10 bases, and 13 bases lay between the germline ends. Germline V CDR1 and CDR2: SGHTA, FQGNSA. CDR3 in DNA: TGTGCCAGCAGCTTAGTGCCCAGGGAGGGAGCTTTCTTT. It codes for CASSLVPREGAFF.

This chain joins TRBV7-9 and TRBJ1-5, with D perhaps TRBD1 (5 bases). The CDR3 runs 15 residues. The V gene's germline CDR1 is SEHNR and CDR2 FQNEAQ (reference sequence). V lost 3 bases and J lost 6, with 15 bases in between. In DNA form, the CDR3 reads TGTGCCAGCAGCTTGCAGGGCGATACGAGTCAGCCCCAGCATTTT. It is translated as CASSLQGDTSQPQHF.

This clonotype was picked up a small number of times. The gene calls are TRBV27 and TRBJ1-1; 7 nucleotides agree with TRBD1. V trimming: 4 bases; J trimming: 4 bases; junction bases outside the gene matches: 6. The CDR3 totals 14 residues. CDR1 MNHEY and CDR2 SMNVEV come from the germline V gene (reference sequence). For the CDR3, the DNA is TGTGCCAGCAGTTCGCACAGGGGTGGCACTGAAGCTTTCTTT. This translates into CASSSHRGGTEAFF.

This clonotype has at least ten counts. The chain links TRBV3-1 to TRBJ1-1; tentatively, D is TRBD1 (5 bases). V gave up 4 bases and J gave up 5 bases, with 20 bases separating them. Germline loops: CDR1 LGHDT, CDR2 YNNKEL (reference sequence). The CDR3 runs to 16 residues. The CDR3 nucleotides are TGTGCCAGCAGCCCGATAGCGGGACCCCGAGGGACTGAAGCTTTCTTT. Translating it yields CASSPIAGPRGTEAFF.

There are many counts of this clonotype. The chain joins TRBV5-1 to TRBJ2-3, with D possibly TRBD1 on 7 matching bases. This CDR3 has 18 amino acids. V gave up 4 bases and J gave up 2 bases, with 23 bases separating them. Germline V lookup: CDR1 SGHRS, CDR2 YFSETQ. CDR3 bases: TGCGCCAGCAGCACTTCAGGGGGAGGCGTTACCTTCACAGATACGCAGTATTTT. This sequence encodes CASSTSGGGVTFTDTQYF. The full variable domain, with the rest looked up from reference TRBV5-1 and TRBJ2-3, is KAGVTQTPRYLIKTRGQQVTLSCSPISGHRSVSWYQQTPGQGLQFLFEYFSETQRNKGNFPGRFSGRQFSNSRSEMNVSTLELGDSALYLCASSTSGGGVTFTDTQYFGPGTRLTVL.